This T cell receptor beta chain was found in a study of patients and donors after allogeneic stem cell transplantation. V trimming: 8 bases; J trimming: 7 bases; junction bases outside the gene matches: 5. The CDR3 is made up of 12 amino acids. TCRdb analysed the RT-PCR reads with MiXCR anew, one entry per CDR3 protein. The sample includes about 160,000 distinct CDR3 sequences, about 36% of them seen just once. Only a few counts were recorded for this clonotype. V and J are TRBV12-3 or TRBV12-4 and TRBJ1-5; 7 positions agree with TRBD1. Input material: blood, either unsorted or a sorted T cell fraction (not recorded which). The source of this sequence is a human donor who was either an allogeneic HSCT recipient or a stem cell or donor lymphocyte infusion donor (not recorded which). It is not recorded whose cells these are; they may come from a transplant donor. The CDR3 nucleotides read TGTGCCAGCCGAGGGGGCGAACAGCCCCAGCATTTT. Protein: CASRGGEQPQHF.